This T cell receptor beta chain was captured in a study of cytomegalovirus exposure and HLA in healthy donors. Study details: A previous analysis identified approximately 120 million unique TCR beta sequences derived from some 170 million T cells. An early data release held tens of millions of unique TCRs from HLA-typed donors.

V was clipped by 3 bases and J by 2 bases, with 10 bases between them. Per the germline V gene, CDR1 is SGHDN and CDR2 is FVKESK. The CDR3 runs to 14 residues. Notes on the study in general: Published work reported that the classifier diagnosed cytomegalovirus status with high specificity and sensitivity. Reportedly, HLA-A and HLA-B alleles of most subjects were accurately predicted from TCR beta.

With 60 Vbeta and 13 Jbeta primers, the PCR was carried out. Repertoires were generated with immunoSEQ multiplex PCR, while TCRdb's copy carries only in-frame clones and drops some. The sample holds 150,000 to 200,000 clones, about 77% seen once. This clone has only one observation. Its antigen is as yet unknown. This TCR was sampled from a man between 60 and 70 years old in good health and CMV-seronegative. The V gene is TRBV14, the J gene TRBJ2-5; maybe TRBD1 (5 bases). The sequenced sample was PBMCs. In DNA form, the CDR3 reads TGTGCCAGCAGCCACAGGGTAGTACAAGAGACCCAGTACTTC. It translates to CASSHRVVQETQYF.